A few counts support the clone carrying this T cell receptor (beta chain). At one end the junction does not follow the germline gene, possibly because of a read error. Germline CDR1 SGHRS, CDR2 YFSETQ. This CDR3 has 15 residues. In TCRdb, the 5' RACE reads were re-called with MiXCR into one record per CDR3 protein. Among roughly 66,000 distinct CDR3 sequences, roughly 10% were seen once, and the ten largest hold 3.2%. The data were obtained in a study of early T cells in non-severe SARS-CoV-2 infection. Sequencing input: whole blood. The genes are TRBV5-1 and TRBJ2-2, with D unresolved. The sequence came from an adult who was a healthcare worker with PCR-confirmed SARS-CoV-2 infection or an uninfected control (not recorded which). CDR3 coding DNA: TGCGCCGGCAGCTTGATGGGATTGAACACCGGGGAGCTGTTTTTT. Its protein is CAGSLMGLNTGELFF.